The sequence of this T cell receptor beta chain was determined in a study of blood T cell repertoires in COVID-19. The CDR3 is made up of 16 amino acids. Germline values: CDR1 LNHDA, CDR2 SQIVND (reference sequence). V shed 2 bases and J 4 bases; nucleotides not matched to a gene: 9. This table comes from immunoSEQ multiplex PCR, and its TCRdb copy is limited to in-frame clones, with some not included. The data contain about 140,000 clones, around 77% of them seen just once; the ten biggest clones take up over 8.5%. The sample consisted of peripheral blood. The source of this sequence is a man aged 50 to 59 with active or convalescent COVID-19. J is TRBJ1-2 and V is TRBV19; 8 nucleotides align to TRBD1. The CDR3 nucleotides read TGTGCCAGTAGTATACGCGGACAGGGTAGTTCCTATGGCTACACCTTC. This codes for CASSIRGQGSSYGYTF.